This record covers a single T cell receptor (beta chain). The same CDR3 also results from other DNA sequences found in this sample. The CDR3 is 14 amino acids. Germline V gene data show CDR1 as KGHSH and CDR2 as LQKENI. After removal of 3 bases from V and 0 bases from J, the junction contained 2 bases not matched to a gene. The source of the sample is a study of blood T cell repertoires in COVID-19. Method: immunoSEQ multiplex PCR; TCRdb's copy keeps in-frame clones and lacks some. The sample gives a few hundred thousand clones, around 85% of which show up once; 2.2% is in the top ten. Sequences were obtained from PBMCs or T cells enriched from blood (not recorded which). The receptor's source is a man younger than 40 who had recovered from COVID-19. This chain links TRBV18 with TRBJ2-7, with 7 bases that match TRBD1. In nucleotides, the CDR3 is TGTGCCAGCTCACCCCGGGACAGCTCCTACGAGCAGTACTTC. This gives the protein CASSPRDSSYEQYF.